The 6 T cell receptor beta chains below all came from one sample that was sequenced in a study of cytomegalovirus exposure and HLA in healthy donors. PCR primers comprised 60 Vbeta and 13 Jbeta primers. This table comes from immunoSEQ multiplex PCR, and its TCRdb copy is limited to in-frame clones, with some not included. The sample has over 100,000 clones; about 61% are singletons. Sequencing was done on a sample of PBMCs. These receptors came from a woman in her thirties or forties in good health and CMV-seronegative.

The chain uses TRBV7-9 and TRBJ1-6, with a weak D call TRBD1 (5 bases). Per germline, CDR1 SEHNR and CDR2 FQNEAQ (reference sequence). The CDR3 loop spans 15 amino acids. V lost 0 bases and J lost 13, with 16 bases in between. CDR3 residues: CASSLARGGGTPLHF. The CDR3 DNA sequence: TGTGCCAGCAGCTTAGCGCGTGGGGGGGGTACCCCCCTCCACTTT.

The chain is built from TRBV14 and TRBJ1-5; 7 bases line up with TRBD1. In germline, CDR1 is SGHDN, CDR2 FVKESK. Trimming removed 5 bases from V and 2 bases from J; junction bases left unmatched: 6. The CDR3 contains 15 residues. CDR3 sequence: CASSLAQGGNQPQHF. In DNA form, the CDR3 reads TGTGCCAGCAGCTTGGCGCAGGGGGGCAATCAGCCCCAGCATTTT.

This clone was counted a few times. The genes are TRBV7-9 and TRBJ2-7; a possible D gene is TRBD2 (6 bases). In germline, CDR1 is SEHNR, CDR2 FQNEAQ (reference sequence). The CDR3 contains 14 residues. Trimming took off 2 bases at V and 5 bases at J, with 13 bases between the two ends. The CDR3 DNA reads TGTGCCAGCAGCTTATATGCAGGGAGGAACGAGCAGTACTTC. Protein sequence: CASSLYAGRNEQYF. Full variable domain (remainder filled in from reference TRBV7-9 and TRBJ2-7): DTGVSQNPRHKITKRGQNVTFRCDPISEHNRLYWYRQTLGQGPEFLTYFQNEAQLEKSRLLSDRFSAERPKGSFSTLEIQRTEQGDSAMYLCASSLYAGRNEQYFGPGTRLTVT.

V usage is TRBV7-2 and J usage is TRBJ2-3; 7 bases match TRBD2. Germline V gene sequence: CDR1 SGHTA, CDR2 FQGNSA. CDR3 length: 16 amino acids. The V and J ends lost 6 bases and 1 base, in that order; junction bases with no gene match: 10. This CDR3 is CASSPASGRRTDTQYF. CDR3 coding DNA: TGTGCCAGCAGTCCCGCTAGCGGACGACGCACAGATACGCAGTATTTT.

The V call is TRBV4-2, the J call TRBJ1-4, with 8 positions matching TRBD1. Germline trimming cut 0 bases from V and 8 bases from J; bases unmatched to any gene: 11. This CDR3 contains 17 residues. The germline gives CDR1 LGHNA, CDR2 YNFKEQ. The CDR3 region is CASSQDKGGTGMEKLFF. The CDR3 nucleotides are TGTGCCAGCAGCCAAGATAAGGGCGGGACAGGTATGGAAAAACTGTTTTTT.

This chain links TRBV18 with TRBJ2-5; TRBD1 is a possible D gene (5 bases). CDR3 size: 17 residues. The V gene lost 2 bases and the J gene lost 2 bases, with 18 bases spanning the gap. Germline-derived CDR1 and CDR2 are KGHSH and LQKENI. CDR3 protein: CASSPTGPGQQQETQYF. The CDR3 DNA sequence: TGTGCCAGCTCACCAACAGGCCCGGGCCAGCAACAAGAGACCCAGTACTTC.